In this sample, the clone carrying this T cell receptor (beta chain) turned up a few times. Antigen: not known. The data derive from a study of response to subunit inactivated influenza vaccine. V lost 6 bases and J lost 0; bases outside the gene matches: 5. There are 15 residues in the CDR3. TCRdb re-called the RT-PCR reads with MiXCR, one entry per CDR3 protein. The sample has around 850,000 distinct CDR3 sequences, less than 20% seen once. Whole-study results and caveats: Authors proposed each seasonal influenza vaccination draws in few new T cells.

The chain joins TRBV12-3 or TRBV12-4 to TRBJ1-1; 9 bases fit TRBD1. The clonotype was recovered from a man aged 50-59 years who received an inactivated influenza vaccine. The specimen comprised PBMCs from blood, sampled roughly 5 days after vaccination. CDR3 sequence: CASSRDRGLNTEAFF. CDR3 bases: TGTGCCAGCAGCCGTGACAGGGGGTTGAACACTGAAGCTTTCTTT.